What follows is one T cell receptor (beta chain) and its context. Indicated time point: after neoadjuvant nivolumab, at surgical resection. Patients had newly diagnosed, untreated stage II-IVA oral cavity squamous cell carcinoma. Six replicates per PBMC sample, mostly from roughly 450 ng of genomic DNA. Measured with immunoSEQ multiplex PCR; TCRdb has only the in-frame clones, and not every one. The sample consists of 68,000 or so clones, more than 75% of them appearing once. This entry belongs to a study of neoadjuvant anti-PD-1 for oral cavity cancer. On the study more broadly: Patients without progression got a fourth dose around day 43.

From germline, CDR1 is SNHLY and CDR2 FYNNEI. The CDR3 spans 13 residues. V lost 6 bases to trimming and J lost 2 bases, with 10 bases between them. The sequencing here drew on PBMCs, taken after nivolumab (anti-PD-1) treatment. This receptor was identified in a person aged 35-79 years with oral cavity squamous cell carcinoma. This chain joins TRBV2 and TRBJ2-5; the D gene could be TRBD1 or TRBD2 (5 bases each). Here the CDR3 DNA reads TGTGCCAGCAGCTGGGGGTTGCAAGAGACCCAGTACTTC. This gives the protein CASSWGLQETQYF.